This TCR beta chain was found in a study of vaccination and CD4 T cells after COVID-19. Whole-study context: Median draw time for post-COVID samples was approximately 94 days post-diagnosis (range 35 to 161).

Treatment denoted: approximately 11-day PBMC culture with coronavirus spike peptide pools or control peptides (ViraFEST assay). After being plated at two million per well, PBMCs were cultured with about 10 IU/ml IL-2 and around 9.7 ug/ml peptide pools. The sample holds a few counts of this clonotype. The antigen is undetermined. CD4+ T cells that had been cultured provided DNA sequenced with the Oncomine TCR Beta short-read assay. TCRdb re-analysed the PCR reads in MiXCR, keeping a single row per CDR3 protein. The sample includes roughly 9,900 distinct CDR3 sequences, roughly 30% of them seen just once. The CDR3 has 13 amino acids. V shed 6 bases and J shed 6 bases, with 14 bases lying between them.

This clonotype was sampled from a human donor who had recovered from COVID-19. The gene calls are TRBV12-3 or TRBV12-4 and TRBJ1-1; weak D call: TRBD1 (6 bases). The specimen was CD4+ T cells from blood, cultured in vitro. CDR3 protein: CASSPRGGAEAFF. The CDR3 coding sequence is TGTGCCAGCAGCCCCAGGGGAGGCGCTGAAGCTTTCTTT.